This T cell receptor beta chain was profiled in a study of blood T cell repertoires in COVID-19. This clone was detected only once. Other DNA sequences of this sample code for an identical CDR3. The ends were cut back, 4 bases at V and 1 base at J, with 14 bases in the middle. Germline V gene lookup returns CDR1 SGDLS and CDR2 YYNGEE. CDR3 length equals 15 residues. The data were produced by immunoSEQ multiplex PCR, yet TCRdb's version contains in-frame clones alone and is incomplete. The sample shows 200,000 to 300,000 clones, about 86% of them seen only once. The chain has TRBV9 and TRBJ2-5; a possible D gene is TRBD2 (6 bases). Sequenced: peripheral blood. This receptor was identified in a woman aged 25 to 45 who had recovered from COVID-19. CDR3: CASSIRDWPQETQYF. CDR3 DNA: TGTGCCAGCAGCATCCGGGACTGGCCCCAAGAGACCCAGTACTTC.